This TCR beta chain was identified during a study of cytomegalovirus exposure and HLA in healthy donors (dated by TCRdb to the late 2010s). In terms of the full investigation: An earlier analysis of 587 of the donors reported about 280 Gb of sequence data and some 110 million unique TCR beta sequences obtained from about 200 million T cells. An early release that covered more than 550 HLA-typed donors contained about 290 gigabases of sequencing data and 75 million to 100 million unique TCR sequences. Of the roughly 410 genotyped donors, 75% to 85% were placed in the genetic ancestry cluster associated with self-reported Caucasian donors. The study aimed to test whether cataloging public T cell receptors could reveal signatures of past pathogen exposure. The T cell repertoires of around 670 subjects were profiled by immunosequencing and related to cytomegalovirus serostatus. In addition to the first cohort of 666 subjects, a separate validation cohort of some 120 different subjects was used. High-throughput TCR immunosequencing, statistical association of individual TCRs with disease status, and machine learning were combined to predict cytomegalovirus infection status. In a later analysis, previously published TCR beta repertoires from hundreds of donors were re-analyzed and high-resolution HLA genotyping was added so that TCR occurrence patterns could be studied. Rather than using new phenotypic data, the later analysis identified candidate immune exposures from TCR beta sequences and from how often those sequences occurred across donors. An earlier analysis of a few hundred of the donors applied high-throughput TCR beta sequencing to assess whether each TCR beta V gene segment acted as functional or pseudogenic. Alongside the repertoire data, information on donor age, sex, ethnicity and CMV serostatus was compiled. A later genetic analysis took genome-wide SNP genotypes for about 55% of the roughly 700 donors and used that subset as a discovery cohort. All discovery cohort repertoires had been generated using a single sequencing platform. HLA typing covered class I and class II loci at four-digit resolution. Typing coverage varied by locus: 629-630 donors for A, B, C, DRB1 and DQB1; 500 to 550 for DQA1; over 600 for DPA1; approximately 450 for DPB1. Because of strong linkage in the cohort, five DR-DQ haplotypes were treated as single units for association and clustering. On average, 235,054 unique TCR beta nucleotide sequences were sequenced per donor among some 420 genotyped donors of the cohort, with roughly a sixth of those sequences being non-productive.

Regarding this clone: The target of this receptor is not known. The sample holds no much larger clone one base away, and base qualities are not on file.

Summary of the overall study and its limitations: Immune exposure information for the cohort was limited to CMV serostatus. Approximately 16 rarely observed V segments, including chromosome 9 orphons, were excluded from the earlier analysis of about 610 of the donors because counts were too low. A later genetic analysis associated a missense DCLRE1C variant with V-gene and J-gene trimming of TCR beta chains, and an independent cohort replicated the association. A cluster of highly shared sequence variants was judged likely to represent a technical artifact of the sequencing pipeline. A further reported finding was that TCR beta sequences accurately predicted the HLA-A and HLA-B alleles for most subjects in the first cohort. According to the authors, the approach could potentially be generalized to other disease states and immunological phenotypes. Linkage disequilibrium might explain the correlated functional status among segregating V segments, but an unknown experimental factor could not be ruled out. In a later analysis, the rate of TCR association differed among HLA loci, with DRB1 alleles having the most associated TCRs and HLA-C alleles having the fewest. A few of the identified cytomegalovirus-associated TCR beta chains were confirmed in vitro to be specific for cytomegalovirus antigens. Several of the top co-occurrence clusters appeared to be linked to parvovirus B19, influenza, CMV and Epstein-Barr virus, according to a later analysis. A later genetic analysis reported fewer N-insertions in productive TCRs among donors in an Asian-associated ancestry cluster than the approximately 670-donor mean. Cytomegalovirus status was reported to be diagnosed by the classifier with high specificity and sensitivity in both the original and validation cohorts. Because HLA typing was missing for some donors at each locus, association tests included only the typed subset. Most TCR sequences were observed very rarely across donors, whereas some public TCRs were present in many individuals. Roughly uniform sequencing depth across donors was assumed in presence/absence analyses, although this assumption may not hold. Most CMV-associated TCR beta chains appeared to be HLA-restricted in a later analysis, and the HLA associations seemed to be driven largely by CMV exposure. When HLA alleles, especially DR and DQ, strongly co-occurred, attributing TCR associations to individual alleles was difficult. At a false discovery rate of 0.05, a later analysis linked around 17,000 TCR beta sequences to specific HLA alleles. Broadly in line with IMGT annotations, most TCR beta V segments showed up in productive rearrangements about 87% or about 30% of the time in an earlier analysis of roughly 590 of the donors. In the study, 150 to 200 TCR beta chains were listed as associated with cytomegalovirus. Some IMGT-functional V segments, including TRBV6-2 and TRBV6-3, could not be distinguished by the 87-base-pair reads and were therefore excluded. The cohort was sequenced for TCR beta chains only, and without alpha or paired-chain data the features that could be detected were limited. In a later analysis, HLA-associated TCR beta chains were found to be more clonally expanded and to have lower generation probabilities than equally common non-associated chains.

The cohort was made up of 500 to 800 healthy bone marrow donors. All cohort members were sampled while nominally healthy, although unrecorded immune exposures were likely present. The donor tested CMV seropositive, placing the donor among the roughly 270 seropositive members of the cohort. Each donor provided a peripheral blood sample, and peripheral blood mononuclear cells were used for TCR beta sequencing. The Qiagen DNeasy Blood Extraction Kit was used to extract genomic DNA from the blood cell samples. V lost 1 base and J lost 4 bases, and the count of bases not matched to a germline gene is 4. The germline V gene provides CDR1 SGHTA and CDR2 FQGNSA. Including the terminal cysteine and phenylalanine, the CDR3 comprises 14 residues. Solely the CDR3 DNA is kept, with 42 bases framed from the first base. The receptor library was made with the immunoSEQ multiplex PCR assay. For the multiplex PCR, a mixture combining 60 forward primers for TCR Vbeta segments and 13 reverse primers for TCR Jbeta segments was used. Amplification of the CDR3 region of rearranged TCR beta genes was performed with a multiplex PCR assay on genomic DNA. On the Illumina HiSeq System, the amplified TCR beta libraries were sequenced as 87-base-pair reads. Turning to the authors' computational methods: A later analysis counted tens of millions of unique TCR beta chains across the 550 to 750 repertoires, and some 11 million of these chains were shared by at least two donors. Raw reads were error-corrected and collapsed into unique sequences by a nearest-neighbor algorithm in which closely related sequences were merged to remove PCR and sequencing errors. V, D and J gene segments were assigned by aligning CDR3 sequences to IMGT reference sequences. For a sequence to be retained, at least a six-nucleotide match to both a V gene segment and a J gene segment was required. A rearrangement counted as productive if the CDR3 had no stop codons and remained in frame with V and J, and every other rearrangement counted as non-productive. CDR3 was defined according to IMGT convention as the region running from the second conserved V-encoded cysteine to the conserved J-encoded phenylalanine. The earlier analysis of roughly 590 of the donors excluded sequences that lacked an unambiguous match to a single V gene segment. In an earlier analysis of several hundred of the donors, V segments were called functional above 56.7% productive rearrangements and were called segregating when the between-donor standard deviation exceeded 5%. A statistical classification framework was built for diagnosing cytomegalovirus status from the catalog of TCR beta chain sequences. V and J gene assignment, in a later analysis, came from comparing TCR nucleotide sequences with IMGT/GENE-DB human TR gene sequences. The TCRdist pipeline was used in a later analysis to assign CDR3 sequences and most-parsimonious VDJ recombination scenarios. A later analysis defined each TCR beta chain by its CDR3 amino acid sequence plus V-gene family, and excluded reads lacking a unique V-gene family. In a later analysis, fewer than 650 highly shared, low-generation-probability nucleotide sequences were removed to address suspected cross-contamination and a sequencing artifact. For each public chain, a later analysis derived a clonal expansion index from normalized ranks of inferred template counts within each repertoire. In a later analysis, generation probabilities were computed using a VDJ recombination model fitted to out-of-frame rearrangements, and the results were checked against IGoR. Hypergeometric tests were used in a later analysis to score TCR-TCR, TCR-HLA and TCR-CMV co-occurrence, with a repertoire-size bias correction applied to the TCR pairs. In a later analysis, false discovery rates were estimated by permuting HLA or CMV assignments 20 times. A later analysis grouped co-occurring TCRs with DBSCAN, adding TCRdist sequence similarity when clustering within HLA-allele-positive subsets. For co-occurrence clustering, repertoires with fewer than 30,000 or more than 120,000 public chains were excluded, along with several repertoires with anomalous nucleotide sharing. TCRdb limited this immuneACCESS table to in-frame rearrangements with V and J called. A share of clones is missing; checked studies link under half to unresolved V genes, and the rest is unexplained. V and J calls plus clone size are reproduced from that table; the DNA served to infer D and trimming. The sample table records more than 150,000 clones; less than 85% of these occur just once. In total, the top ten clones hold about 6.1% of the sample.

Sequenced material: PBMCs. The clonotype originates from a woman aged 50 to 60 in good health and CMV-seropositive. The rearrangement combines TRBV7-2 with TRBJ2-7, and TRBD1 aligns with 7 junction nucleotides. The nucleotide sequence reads TGTGCCAGCAGCTTAGACAGGGGTTCGTACGAGCAGTACTTC. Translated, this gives CASSLDRGSYEQYF.